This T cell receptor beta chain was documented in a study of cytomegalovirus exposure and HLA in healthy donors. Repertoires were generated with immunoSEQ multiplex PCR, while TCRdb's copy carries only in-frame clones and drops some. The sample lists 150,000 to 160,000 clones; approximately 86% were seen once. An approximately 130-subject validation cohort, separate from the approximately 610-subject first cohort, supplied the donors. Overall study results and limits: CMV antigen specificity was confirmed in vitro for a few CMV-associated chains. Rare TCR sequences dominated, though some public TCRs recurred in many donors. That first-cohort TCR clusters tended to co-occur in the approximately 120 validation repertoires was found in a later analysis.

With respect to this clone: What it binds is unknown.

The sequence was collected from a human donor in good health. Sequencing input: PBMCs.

In DNA, the CDR3 is TGTGCCAGCAGCGCCAAGGGACTAGCGGGGGGCAATGAGCAGTTCTTC. It is translated as CASSAKGLAGGNEQFF. The V call is TRBV7-3, the J call TRBJ2-1; 15 bases map to TRBD2. V was clipped by 5 bases and J by 6 bases; unmatched bases: 5. In germline, CDR1 is SGHTA, CDR2 FQGTGA. The CDR3 has 16 amino acids. The full variable domain, rest sourced from reference TRBV7-3 and TRBJ2-1, is GAGVSQTPSNKVTEKGKYVELRCDPISGHTALYWYRQSLGQGPEFLIYFQGTGAADDSGLPNDRFFAVRPEGSVSTLKIQRTERGDSAVYLCASSAKGLAGGNEQFFGPGTRLTVL.